The 29 T cell receptor beta chains reported below all come from one sample, sequenced in a study of T cell responses to AZD1222 COVID-19 vaccine. Assay: immunoSEQ multiplex PCR; the TCRdb copy retains only in-frame clones and omits some. The data contain fewer than 150,000 clones, 88% of them seen just once; the ten biggest clones take up approximately 8%. Sequences were derived from peripheral blood, sampled on day 0 of AZD1222 vaccination. Source of these receptors: an adult in good health.

This chain uses TRBV7-6 with TRBJ2-2, with unresolved D. The CDR3 loop spans 16 amino acids. V dropped 2 bases and J dropped 4 bases, with 14 bases sitting between them. The V gene's germline CDR1 is SGHVS and CDR2 FNYEAQ. The CDR3 is CASSLSPAVGTGELFF. In DNA, the CDR3 is TGTGCCAGCAGCTTATCCCCCGCGGTGGGCACCGGGGAGCTGTTTTTT.

This sequence joins TRBV19 and TRBJ2-2; no definite D call. CDR1 is LNHDA and CDR2 is SQIVND in the germline V gene (reference sequence). This CDR3 contains 13 residues. The V and J ends lost 3 bases and 6 bases respectively, with 8 bases between them. The CDR3 bases are TGTGCCAGTAGTATCCACCCCCCCGGGGAGCTGTTTTTT. Translated: CASSIHPPGELFF.

J is TRBJ1-2 and V is TRBV6-5; D might be TRBD1 (6 bases). V dropped 4 bases and J dropped 8 bases, with 17 bases sitting between them. Germline V gene data show CDR1 as MNHEY and CDR2 as SVGAGI. The CDR3 contains 14 residues. CDR3 sequence: CASSFQRGVLGYTF. The CDR3 coding sequence is TGTGCCAGCAGTTTTCAAAGGGGGGTCCTGGGCTACACCTTC.

The chain recombines TRBV19 with TRBJ1-5, with a tentative D call TRBD1 (6 bases). CDR3 size: 16 residues. The V gene lost 5 bases and the J gene lost 0 bases, with 14 bases spanning the gap. Germline V CDR1 and CDR2: LNHDA, SQIVND (reference sequence). Here the CDR3 DNA reads TGTGCCAGTAGTTTGAACAGGGACTATAGCAATCAGCCCCAGCATTTT. This sequence encodes CASSLNRDYSNQPQHF.

The CDR3: CASSPPGSSYNEQFF. The CDR3 DNA is TGTGCCAGCAGCCCCCCAGGGAGCTCCTACAATGAGCAGTTCTTC. The chain couples TRBV7-9 to TRBJ2-1; TRBD1 or TRBD2 may be the D gene (5 bases each). In germline, CDR1 is SEHNR, CDR2 FQNEAQ (reference sequence). The CDR3 covers 15 residues. Between the trimmed V and J ends, which lost 5 bases and 0 bases, there was a span of 11 bases.

This clone has just a few counts. This chain uses TRBV3-1 (or the pseudogene TRBV3-2) with TRBJ2-7; TRBD1 matches at 9 bases. Germline V gives CDR1 LGHDT, CDR2 YNNKEL (reference sequence). Trimming removed 6 bases from V and 3 bases from J; junction bases left unmatched: 3. This CDR3 is 13 amino acids long. For the CDR3, the DNA is TGTGCCAGCAGTCGACAGGGGGACTACGAGCAGTACTTC. It encodes CASSRQGDYEQYF.

This chain connects TRBV7-9 to TRBJ1-2; 9 nucleotides align to TRBD1. J gave up 4 bases and V 4 bases, and 4 bases lay outside the gene matches. CDR3 length: 14 residues. CDR1 is SEHNR, CDR2 FQNEAQ, per germline (reference sequence). The CDR3 DNA sequence: TGTGCCAGCAGCTCGCAGACAGGGGGCTATGGCTACACCTTC. Translating gives CASSSQTGGYGYTF. Full variable domain (outside the CDR3, taken from reference TRBV7-9 and TRBJ1-2): DTGVSQNPRHKITKRGQNVTFRCDPISEHNRLYWYRQTLGQGPEFLTYFQNEAQLEKSRLLSDRFSAERPKGSFSTLEIQRTEQGDSAMYLCASSSQTGGYGYTFGSGTRLTVV.

This clone was counted once. This sequence joins TRBV6-1 and TRBJ1-2; D possibly corresponds to TRBD1 (6 bases). The length of the CDR3 is 15 residues. Trimming shortened V by 1 base and J by 6 bases, and 15 bases separated the two germline ends. Germline CDR1 MNHNS, CDR2 SASEGT. This CDR3 is CASSEGHQGRNGYTF. In DNA, the CDR3 is TGTGCCAGCAGTGAAGGGCACCAGGGGCGTAATGGCTACACCTTC.

The V and J genes are TRBV5-1 and TRBJ2-7, with 10 bases matching TRBD1. CDR1 is SGHRS and CDR2 is YFSETQ in the germline V gene. The CDR3 covers 16 residues. J lost 7 bases, V lost 0 bases, and 10 bases had no gene match. CDR3 region: CASSLGGGTGAGEQYF. DNA of the CDR3: TGCGCCAGCAGCTTGGGAGGAGGGACAGGGGCGGGAGAGCAGTACTTC.

The chain joins TRBV6-5 to TRBJ2-2; D is perhaps TRBD2 (5 bases). Trimming took off 5 bases at V and 14 bases at J, with 24 bases between the two ends. Germline lookup yields CDR1 MNHEY and CDR2 SVGAGI. CDR3 size: 15 residues. CDR3 loop: CASSPDIGPAGSLFF. The DNA for the CDR3 is TGTGCCAGCAGTCCTGACATCGGGCCGGCGGGCAGCCTGTTTTTT.

The chain links TRBV2 to TRBJ1-2; D unresolved. The germline V gene encodes CDR1 SNHLY and CDR2 FYNNEI. This CDR3 has 12 amino acids. V gave up 10 bases and J gave up 7 bases, with 16 bases separating them. In DNA form, the CDR3 reads TGTGCCAACACCCGGGAGTCGGGTGGCTACACCTTC. It is translated as CANTRESGGYTF.

J is TRBJ1-2 and V is TRBV7-2; 7 nucleotides line up with TRBD1. The CDR3 is made up of 15 amino acids. Germline lookup yields CDR1 SGHTA and CDR2 FQGNSA. The V gene end was trimmed by 5 bases and the J gene end by 4 bases; junction bases not matched to a gene: 10. In DNA, the CDR3 is TGTGCCAGCAGCAAACCGACAGGGCAAGGCTATGGCTACACCTTC. This gives the protein CASSKPTGQGYGYTF.

The chain is built from TRBV15 and TRBJ1-6; 11 bases fit TRBD1. J gave up 13 bases and V 1 base, and 3 bases lay outside the gene matches. In germline, CDR1 is LNHNV, CDR2 YYDKDF (reference sequence). The CDR3 runs 14 residues. The CDR3: CATSRGDRGMPLHF. The CDR3 DNA follows: TGTGCCACCAGCAGAGGGGACAGGGGGATGCCCCTCCACTTT.

In nucleotides, the CDR3 is TGTGCCAGCAGCATTAAAGTGCCCCATTCCCTCCATAATGAAAAACTGTTTTTT. It encodes CASSIKVPHSLHNEKLFF. The chain couples TRBV21-1 to TRBJ1-4. TRBV21-1 is reported as a pseudogene. The CDR3 totals 18 residues.

The chain carries TRBV5-1 and TRBJ2-7; TRBD1 matches 9 bases. CDR1 is SGHRS and CDR2 is YFSETQ in the germline V gene. J gave up 5 bases and V 0 bases, and 6 bases lay outside the gene matches. The CDR3 loop spans 15 amino acids. The DNA of the CDR3 is TGCGCCAGCAGCTTGGCCCCACAGGGGGCGGACGAGCAGTACTTC. Translation: CASSLAPQGADEQYF.

The chain combines TRBV10-1 with TRBJ2-5; TRBD1 matches 10 bases. Trimming cost V 5 bases and J 5 bases; bases outside gene matches: 8. The germline gives CDR1 WNHNN, CDR2 SYGVQD (reference sequence). This CDR3 comprises 15 residues. CDR3 in DNA: TGCGCCAGCAGTCCGGGACAGGGGTCGCTTGAGACCCAGTACTTC. It yields the protein CASSPGQGSLETQYF.

CDR3 in DNA: TGTGCCAGCAGGGACAGCTCTGGAAACACCATATATTTT. It yields the protein CASRDSSGNTIYF. The chain recombines TRBV2 with TRBJ1-3, with D tentatively TRBD1 (6 bases). The CDR3 contains 13 residues. The germline V gene has CDR1 SNHLY and CDR2 FYNNEI. V was shortened by 6 bases and J by 0 bases, with 6 bases between the two germline ends.

The chain is built from TRBV7-2 and TRBJ1-3; 10 nucleotides line up with TRBD1. From germline, CDR1 is SGHTA and CDR2 FQGNSA. V lost 5 bases, J lost 3 bases, and 7 bases stayed unmatched. This CDR3 contains 16 residues. CDR3 amino acids: CASSPLRDRGGNTIYF. CDR3 bases: TGTGCCAGCAGCCCTCTTCGGGACAGGGGTGGAAACACCATATATTTT.

This clone was recorded only once. The chain links TRBV19 to TRBJ1-4; D is ambiguous. Trimming stripped 3 bases from V and 1 base from J, with 12 bases between. This CDR3 comprises 16 residues. The V gene's germline CDR1 is LNHDA and CDR2 SQIVND (reference sequence). The CDR3 sequence: CASSMGSKVTNEKLFF. CDR3 sequence (DNA): TGTGCCAGTAGTATGGGCAGTAAAGTAACTAATGAAAAACTGTTTTTT.

This chain uses TRBV11-3 with TRBJ2-1; the match to TRBD2 covers 8 bases. Germline trimming cut 0 bases from V and 8 bases from J; bases unmatched to any gene: 3. The CDR3 runs to 14 residues. Germline CDR1 is SGHNT and CDR2 is YENEEA. The CDR3 DNA reads TGTGCCAGCAGCTTAGACGGGACTAGGGATGAGCAGTTCTTC. This sequence encodes CASSLDGTRDEQFF.

The chain combines TRBV5-4 with TRBJ2-1, with D possibly TRBD2 on 5 matching bases. CDR3 length equals 15 residues. Trimming took 4 bases from V and 3 from J, leaving 14 bases between them. Germline CDR1 SGHNT, CDR2 YYREEE (reference sequence). CDR3 sequence (DNA): TGTGCCAGCAGCCCTCGTACGGACTTCTACAATGAGCAGTTCTTC. Translating gives CASSPRTDFYNEQFF.

V is TRBV2 and J is TRBJ2-7, with TRBD2 matching over 9 bases. Germline CDR1 reads SNHLY; CDR2 reads FYNNEI. V was clipped by 4 bases and J by 6 bases; unmatched bases: 10. This CDR3 comprises 15 residues. This chain's CDR3 is CASSGFQRGAGEQYF. In DNA form, the CDR3 reads TGTGCCAGCAGTGGGTTCCAGCGGGGGGCGGGCGAGCAGTACTTC.

This clone was counted between two and nine times. The V gene is TRBV25-1, the J gene TRBJ2-6, with unresolved D. This CDR3 has 16 residues. V dropped 3 bases and J dropped 0 bases, with 9 bases sitting between them. Germline CDR1 reads MGHDK; CDR2 reads SYGVNS. The CDR3 coding sequence is TGTGCCAGCAGTGATACAGTACTCTCTGGGGCCAACGTCCTGACTTTC. It specifies CASSDTVLSGANVLTF.

To note about this clone: The junction does not match germline at one end; this may be a read error. The chain recombines TRBV4-1 with TRBJ1-1, with D uncertain. The CDR3 totals 15 residues. Germline V gene lookup returns CDR1 MGHRA and CDR2 YSYEKL. The CDR3 sequence: CTSSQRFEGTTEAFF. Written as DNA, the CDR3 is TGCACCAGCAGCCAAAGGTTCGAGGGAACCACTGAAGCTTTCTTT.

The V gene is TRBV28, the J gene TRBJ2-3; 9 positions match TRBD2. V was clipped by 2 bases and J by 6 bases; unmatched bases: 9. The CDR3 is 16 amino acids. The germline V gene has CDR1 MDHEN and CDR2 SYDVKM. The DNA for the CDR3 is TGTGCCAGCAGTTTAATCGGCGGGGGGGCGAGGGATACGCAGTATTTT. This encodes CASSLIGGGARDTQYF.

The V and J genes are TRBV28 and TRBJ2-7; 11 bases map to TRBD2. The V segment lost 6 bases and the J segment 7 bases; nucleotides outside the gene matches: 14. The V gene's germline CDR1 is MDHEN and CDR2 SYDVKM. The CDR3 spans 16 residues. CDR3 in DNA: TGTGCCAGCAGCCCGCTCGGGACTAGCGGACTTTCGGAGCAGTACTTC. Translated: CASSPLGTSGLSEQYF.

The chain recombines TRBV24-1 with TRBJ1-5; 7 positions match TRBD1. CDR1 is KGHDR, CDR2 SFDVKD, per germline. The CDR3 extends over 16 amino acids. J lost 5 bases, V lost 3 bases, and 9 bases had no gene match. Here the CDR3 reads CATSDPRQGDYQPQHF. The CDR3 nucleotides read TGTGCCACCAGTGATCCCCGACAGGGAGATTATCAGCCCCAGCATTTT.

The chain is built from TRBV5-8 and TRBJ2-5; D is perhaps TRBD1 or TRBD2 (5 bases each). Germline V gene data show CDR1 as SGHTS and CDR2 as YDEGEE. CDR3 length: 16 amino acids. Trimming pared 0 bases from V and 5 bases from J, leaving 17 bases between. CDR3 region: CASSLARQQGRETQYF. The CDR3 DNA follows: TGTGCCAGCAGCTTGGCCCGGCAGCAGGGACGGGAGACCCAGTACTTC.

This chain uses TRBV5-1 with TRBJ1-1; D might be TRBD1 (5 bases). CDR1 and CDR2 (germline): SGHRS, YFSETQ. The CDR3 covers 15 residues. V lost 0 bases and J lost 4, with 13 bases in between. The CDR3 nucleotides are TGCGCCAGCAGCTTGGAGGTCGCGGGGGGCACTGAAGCTTTCTTT. It specifies CASSLEVAGGTEAFF.